This is a list of T cell receptor beta chains from one sample in a study of blood T cell repertoires in COVID-19. TCRdb's copy holds only in-frame clones and misses some; the assay was immunoSEQ multiplex PCR. The sample records about 150,000 clones, approximately 80% being singletons. The specimen sequenced was PBMCs or T cells enriched from blood (not recorded which). All receptors derive from a woman aged 45 to 65 who had recovered from COVID-19. Both conserved end residues are part of each CDR3.

v_gene | CDR3aa
TRBV25-1 | CASSQYTEAFF
TRBV29-1 | CSVVQGQGAYGYTF
TRBV11-2 | CASSLVRQAYGYTF
TRBV5-4 | CASSQDYINEQYF
TRBV3-1/TRBV3-2 | CASSQGLGNYGYTF
TRBV11-2 | CASSLPQTGITPQHF
TRBV6-5 | CASNSGGSGNTIYF
TRBV5-1 | CASSLWTSGGAGYGETQYF
TRBV7-2 | CASSLADRGHEQYF
TRBV4-1 | CASSQAEQGYYEQYF
TRBV5-1 | CASSLLTGSNTEAFF
TRBV5-4 | CASSQGQEYGYTF
TRBV20-1 | CSASIGRGADEPLSYGYTF
TRBV24-1 | CATSDYPGLAGGASFNEQFF
TRBV27 | CASSLFPLGQGLSYEQYF
TRBV19 | CASTGTPYSNQPQHF
TRBV6-5 | CASRQGVNYGYTF
TRBV2 | CASLWFGNTEAFF
TRBV6-5 | CASSYAFTGSTGELFF
TRBV4-2 | CASSQGGLLGAFF
TRBV10-3 | CAISADNNEKLFF
TRBV28 | CASTWGGPQPQHF
TRBV28 | CASRLFQGAAFF
TRBV28 | CASSPRSYNQPQHF
TRBV5-1 | CASSLGGSSWGDYTF
TRBV18 | CASSPREMVKNTEAFF